This T cell receptor (beta chain) emerged from a study of T cell responses to AZD1222 COVID-19 vaccine. Study-level findings and limits: Reportedly, nearly half of unique spike TCRs recognized epitopes outside B.1.351/B.1.1.7 mutations. Across spike, vaccine-associated CD4 TCRs were found, dominant at 160-218 and 743-854.

Only in-frame clones appear in the TCRdb table, and some are missing; sequencing was by immunoSEQ multiplex PCR. The data hold about 83,000 clones, with around 89% observed a single time. The CDR3 is 14 amino acids. Germline assignment: CDR1 GTSNPN and CDR2 SVGIG (reference sequence). Trimming removed 2 bases at V and 5 bases at J, with 15 bases between. Turning to this clone: The antigen remains undetermined.

The rearrangement joins TRBV30 to TRBJ1-1; D is ambiguous. The material sequenced was peripheral blood, taken on day 0 of MenACWY control vaccination. The TCR sequence derives from an adult in good health. The chain's CDR3 is CAWSPRPIRTEAFF. CDR3 coding DNA: TGTGCCTGGAGTCCACGGCCGATTCGGACTGAAGCTTTCTTT.